The sequence of this T cell receptor beta chain was determined in a study of blood T cells in healthy people across ages. The germline V gene encodes CDR1 SGHTA and CDR2 FQGNSA. The CDR3 runs to 13 residues. V trimming: 5 bases; J trimming: 8 bases; junction bases outside the gene matches: 5. The authors ran a second PCR of roughly 7 to 11 cycles using a sample-barcoded 5' primer and a J-beta primer mix. MiXCR, applied by TCRdb to the 5' RACE reads, yields one record per CDR3 protein. The sample yields 750,000 or so distinct CDR3 sequences, around 25% seen once. The same data also contributed to another study, on T cells of mothers and their children. This second report adds: Material was donated by three healthy Caucasian mothers and their six children. RNA that had been extracted went wholly into cDNA synthesis, at 1.5 ug per 15 ul.

The sequencing sample was made of blood. The chain is built from TRBV7-2 and TRBJ1-1, with 10 bases matching TRBD1. This TCR was recovered from a boy under 18 in good health. The CDR3 bases are TGTGCCAGCAGCCCACGACAGGGGGCAGAAGCTTTCTTT. It translates to CASSPRQGAEAFF.